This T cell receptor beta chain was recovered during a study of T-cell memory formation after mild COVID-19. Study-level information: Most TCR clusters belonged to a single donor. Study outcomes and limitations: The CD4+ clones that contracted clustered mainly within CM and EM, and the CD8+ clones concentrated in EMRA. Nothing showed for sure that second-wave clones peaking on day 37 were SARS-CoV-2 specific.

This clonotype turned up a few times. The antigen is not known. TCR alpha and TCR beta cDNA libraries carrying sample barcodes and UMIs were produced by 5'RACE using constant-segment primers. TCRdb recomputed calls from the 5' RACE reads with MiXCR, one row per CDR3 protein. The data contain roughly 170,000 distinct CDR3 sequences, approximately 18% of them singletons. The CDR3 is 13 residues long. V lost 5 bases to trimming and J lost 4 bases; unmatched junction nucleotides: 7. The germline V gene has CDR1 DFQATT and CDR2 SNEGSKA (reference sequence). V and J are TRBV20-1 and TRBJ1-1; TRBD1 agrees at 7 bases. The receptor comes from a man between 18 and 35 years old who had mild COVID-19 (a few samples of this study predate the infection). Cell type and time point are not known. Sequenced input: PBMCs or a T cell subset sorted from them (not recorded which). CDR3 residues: CSAVRQGGTEAFF. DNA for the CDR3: TGCAGTGCTGTTCGACAGGGTGGCACTGAAGCTTTCTTT.